The next 14 T cell receptor beta chains were all read from a single sample in a study of siplizumab effects on memory and regulatory T cells. Only in-frame clones appear in the TCRdb table, and some are missing; sequencing was by immunoSEQ multiplex PCR. In the table there are fewer than 45,000 clones, around 89% of which are singletons. The sequenced material came from naive CD4+ T cells sorted from blood. The receptor source for this set is a human donor in good health.

The chain recombines TRBV18 with TRBJ1-4, with D unclear. Germline V gives CDR1 KGHSH, CDR2 LQKENI. Trimming removed 1 base at V and 0 bases at J, with 9 bases between. The CDR3 extends over 16 amino acids. CDR3: CASSPLPGATNEKLFF. The DNA of the CDR3 is TGTGCCAGCTCACCACTGCCGGGAGCAACTAATGAAAAACTGTTTTTT.

The chain uses TRBV14 and TRBJ1-2; D perhaps matches TRBD1 (5 bases). The germline CDR1 and CDR2 sequences are SGHDN and FVKESK. Trimming left V 4 bases short and J 4 bases short, with 10 bases between. The CDR3 has 13 amino acids. CDR3 coding DNA: TGTGCCAGCAGCCCGGGACGGTCCTATGGCTACACCTTC. Translation gives CASSPGRSYGYTF.

The chain carries TRBV12-2 and TRBJ1-2; TRBD1 is the table's D call, not checked against the DNA. TRBV12-2 is deemed a pseudogene. This CDR3 has 20 amino acids. This CDR3 is CASRFLPMDRGRFLDYGYTF. The DNA of the CDR3 is TGTGCAAGTCGCTTCCTCCCCATGGACAGGGGGCGATTCCTCGACTATGGCTACACCTTC.

This rearrangement joins TRBV5-1 to TRBJ1-2; 9 positions match TRBD1. Germline V gives CDR1 SGHRS, CDR2 YFSETQ. This CDR3 is built from 15 residues. V was clipped by 0 bases and J by 8 bases; unmatched bases: 8. CDR3 nucleotides: TGCGCCAGCAGCTTGGAGGGACAGGGACTGGAAGGCTACACCTTC. Amino acid sequence: CASSLEGQGLEGYTF.

This chain connects TRBV27 to TRBJ2-2, with D possibly matching TRBD1 (6 bases). Per germline, CDR1 MNHEY and CDR2 SMNVEV (reference sequence). The CDR3 spans 16 residues. The ends were cut back, 3 bases at V and 4 bases at J, with 15 bases in the middle. This CDR3 is CASSLLSQGSTGELFF. The DNA of the CDR3 is TGTGCCAGCAGTTTGTTGTCGCAGGGGAGCACCGGGGAGCTGTTTTTT.

The V and J genes are TRBV10-3 and TRBJ1-4; 7 bases map to TRBD1. Germline V gene sequence: CDR1 ENHRY, CDR2 SYGVKD. V was pared by 4 bases and J by 5 bases, with 4 bases of the junction left unmatched. There are 14 residues in the CDR3. The CDR3 nucleotides are TGTGCCATCAGTGCGACAGGGCGGAATGAAAAACTGTTTTTT. Its translation: CAISATGRNEKLFF.

This chain links TRBV2 with TRBJ2-2, with TRBD1 matching over 7 bases. Germline CDR1 and CDR2: SNHLY and FYNNEI. This CDR3 is 13 amino acids long. With 6 bases clipped from V and 6 bases from J, the junction kept 4 bases outside the gene matches. CDR3 sequence (DNA): TGTGCCAGCAGGCCCACAGGGGCCGGGGAGCTGTTTTTT. It yields the protein CASRPTGAGELFF.

The chain carries TRBV30 and TRBJ2-3; D is possibly TRBD2 (5 bases). There are 15 residues in the CDR3. Trimming shortened V by 0 bases and J by 4 bases, and 14 bases separated the two germline ends. Germline assignment: CDR1 GTSNPN and CDR2 SVGIG (reference sequence). CDR3 sequence (DNA): TGTGCCTGGAGTGTAGACAACGGGATTGCAGATACGCAGTATTTT. As protein: CAWSVDNGIADTQYF. Full variable domain (missing parts from reference TRBV30 and TRBJ2-3): SQTIHQWPATLVQPVGSPLSLECTVEGTSNPNLYWYRQAAGRGLQLLFYSVGIGQISSEVPQNLSASRPQDRQFILSSKKLLLSDSGFYLCAWSVDNGIADTQYFGPGTRLTVL.

The chain has TRBV19 and TRBJ2-2; D perhaps matches TRBD1 (5 bases). Germline V CDR1 and CDR2: LNHDA, SQIVND (reference sequence). This CDR3 has 15 residues. The germline V and J ends were trimmed by 4 bases and 6 bases, with 15 bases remaining between them. CDR3 loop: CASSSPGFVAGELFF. The CDR3 DNA follows: TGTGCCAGTAGTAGCCCAGGGTTTGTGGCCGGGGAGCTGTTTTTT.

This chain joins TRBV27 and TRBJ1-5; the match to TRBD1 covers 7 bases. J gave up 8 bases and V 5 bases, and 6 bases lay outside the gene matches. The CDR3 loop spans 13 amino acids. The germline V gene has CDR1 MNHEY and CDR2 SMNVEV (reference sequence). The CDR3 loop reads CASSPGGQKPQHF. In DNA form, the CDR3 reads TGTGCCAGCAGTCCCGGGGGACAGAAGCCCCAGCATTTT.

The rearrangement joins TRBV18 to TRBJ1-3, with 7 nucleotides matching TRBD1. The germline V gene encodes CDR1 KGHSH and CDR2 LQKENI. This CDR3 spans 16 amino acids. With V trimmed by 5 bases and J by 0 bases, 7 bases remained unmatched. CDR3 protein: CASSVDRHHSGNTIYF. The CDR3, as DNA: TGTGCCAGCTCAGTGGACAGGCACCACTCTGGAAACACCATATATTTT. The full variable domain, rest sourced from reference TRBV18 and TRBJ1-3, is NAGVMQNPRHLVRRRGQEARLRCSPMKGHSHVYWYRQLPEEGLKFMVYLQKENIIDESGMPKERFSAEFPKEGPSILRIQQVVRGDSAAYFCASSVDRHHSGNTIYFGEGSWLTVV.

The rearrangement joins TRBV2 to TRBJ2-2, with 8 bases that match TRBD2. J gave up 6 bases and V 6 bases, and 6 bases lay outside the gene matches. This CDR3 is built from 14 residues. From germline, CDR1 is SNHLY and CDR2 FYNNEI. The CDR3 loop reads CASRGLAGAGELFF. In nucleotides, the CDR3 is TGTGCCAGCAGAGGGCTAGCGGGCGCCGGGGAGCTGTTTTTT. The variable domain in full, completed from reference TRBV2 and TRBJ2-2, reads EPEVTQTPSHQVTQMGQEVILRCVPISNHLYFYWYRQILGQKVEFLVSFYNNEISEKSEIFDDQFSVERPDGSNFTLKIRSTKLEDSAMYFCASRGLAGAGELFFGEGSRLTVL.

The rearrangement links TRBV19 to TRBJ1-5; D gene uncertain. The length of the CDR3 is 13 residues. Germline V gene sequence: CDR1 LNHDA, CDR2 SQIVND (reference sequence). V was cut by 5 bases and J by 3 bases, with 8 bases left in between. The CDR3 nucleotides are TGTGCCAGTAGTTCGAGGGTCAATCAGCCCCAGCATTTT. Its protein is CASSSRVNQPQHF. Drawing the rest from reference TRBV19 and TRBJ1-5, the complete variable domain is DGGITQSPKYLFRKEGQNVTLSCEQNLNHDAMYWYRQDPGQGLRLIYYSQIVNDFQKGDIAEGYSVSREKKESFPLTVTSAQKNPTAFYLCASSSRVNQPQHFGDGTRLSIL.

This chain uses TRBV27 with TRBJ1-2, with D perhaps matching TRBD1 (6 bases). The CDR3 has 13 amino acids. Germline V gene sequence: CDR1 MNHEY, CDR2 SMNVEV (reference sequence). The V end lost 2 bases, the J end lost 3 bases, and 7 bases lay between the germline ends. The CDR3 region is CASSLRGDYGYTF. CDR3 nucleotides: TGTGCCAGCAGTTTAAGGGGGGACTATGGCTACACCTTC.